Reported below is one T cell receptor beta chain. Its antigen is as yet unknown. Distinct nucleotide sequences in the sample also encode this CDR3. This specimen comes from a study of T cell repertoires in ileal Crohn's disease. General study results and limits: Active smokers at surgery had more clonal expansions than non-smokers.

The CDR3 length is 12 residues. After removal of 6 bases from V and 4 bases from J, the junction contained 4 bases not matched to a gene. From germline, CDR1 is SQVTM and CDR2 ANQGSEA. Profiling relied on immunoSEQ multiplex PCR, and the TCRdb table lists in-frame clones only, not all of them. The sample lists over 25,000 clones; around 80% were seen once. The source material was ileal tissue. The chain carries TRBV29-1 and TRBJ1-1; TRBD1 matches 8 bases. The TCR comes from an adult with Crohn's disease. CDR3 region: CSVATGGTEAFF. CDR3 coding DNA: TGCAGCGTAGCCACAGGGGGCACTGAAGCTTTCTTT.